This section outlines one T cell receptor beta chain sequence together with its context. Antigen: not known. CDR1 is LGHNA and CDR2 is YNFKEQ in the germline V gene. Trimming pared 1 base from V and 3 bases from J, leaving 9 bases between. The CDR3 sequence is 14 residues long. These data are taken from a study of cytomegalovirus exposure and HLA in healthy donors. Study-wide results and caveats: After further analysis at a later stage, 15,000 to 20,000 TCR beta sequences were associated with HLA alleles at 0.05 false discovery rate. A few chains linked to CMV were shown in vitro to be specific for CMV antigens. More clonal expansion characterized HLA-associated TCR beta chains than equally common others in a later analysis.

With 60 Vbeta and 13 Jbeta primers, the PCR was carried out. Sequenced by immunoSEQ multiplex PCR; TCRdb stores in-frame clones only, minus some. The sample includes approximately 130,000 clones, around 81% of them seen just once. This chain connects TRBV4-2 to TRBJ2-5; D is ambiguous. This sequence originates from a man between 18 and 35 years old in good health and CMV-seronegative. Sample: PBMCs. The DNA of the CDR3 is TGTGCCAGCAGCCAAGGGGCCCCAGAAGAGACCCAGTACTTC. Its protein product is CASSQGAPEETQYF.